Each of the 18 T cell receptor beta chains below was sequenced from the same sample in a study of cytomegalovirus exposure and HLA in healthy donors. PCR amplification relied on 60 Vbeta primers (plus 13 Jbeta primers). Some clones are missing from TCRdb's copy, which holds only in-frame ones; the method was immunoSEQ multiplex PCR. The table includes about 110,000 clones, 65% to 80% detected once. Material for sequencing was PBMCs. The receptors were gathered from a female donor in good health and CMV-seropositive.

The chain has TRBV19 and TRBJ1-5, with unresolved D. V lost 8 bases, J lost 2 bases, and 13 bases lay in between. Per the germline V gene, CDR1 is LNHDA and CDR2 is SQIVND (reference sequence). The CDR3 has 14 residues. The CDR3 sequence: CASAPLSGNQPQHF. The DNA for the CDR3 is TGTGCCAGTGCGCCGTTAAGCGGCAATCAGCCCCAGCATTTT.

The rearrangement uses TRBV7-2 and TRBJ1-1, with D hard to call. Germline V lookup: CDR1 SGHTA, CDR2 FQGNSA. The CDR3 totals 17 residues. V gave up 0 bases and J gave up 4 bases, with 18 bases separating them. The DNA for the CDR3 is TGTGCCAGCAGCTTAGCGTCGGGCGGGGTACTTGGCACTGAAGCTTTCTTT. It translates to CASSLASGGVLGTEAFF. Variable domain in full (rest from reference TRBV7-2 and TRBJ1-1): GAGVSQSPSNKVTEKGKDVELRCDPISGHTALYWYRQSLGQGLEFLIYFQGNSAPDKSGLPSDRFSAERTGGSVSTLTIQRTQQEDSAVYLCASSLASGGVLGTEAFFGQGTRLTVV.

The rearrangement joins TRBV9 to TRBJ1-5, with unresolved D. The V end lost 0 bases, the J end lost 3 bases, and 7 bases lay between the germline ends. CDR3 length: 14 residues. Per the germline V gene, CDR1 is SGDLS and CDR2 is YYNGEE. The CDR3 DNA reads TGTGCCAGCAGCGTAGGCAGGTACAATCAGCCCCAGCATTTT. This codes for CASSVGRYNQPQHF.

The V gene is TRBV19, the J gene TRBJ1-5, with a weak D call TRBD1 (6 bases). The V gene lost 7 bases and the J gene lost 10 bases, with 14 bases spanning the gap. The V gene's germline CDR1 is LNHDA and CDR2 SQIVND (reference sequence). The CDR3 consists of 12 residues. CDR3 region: CASTTSGDPQHF. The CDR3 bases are TGTGCCAGTACCACTTCAGGGGATCCCCAGCATTTT.

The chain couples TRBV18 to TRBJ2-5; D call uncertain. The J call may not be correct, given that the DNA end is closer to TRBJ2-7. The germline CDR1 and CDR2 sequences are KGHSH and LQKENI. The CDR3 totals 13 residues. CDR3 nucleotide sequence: TGTGCCAGCTCACCGCTCCAAAACTACGAGCAGTACTTC. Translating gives CASSPLQNYEQYF.

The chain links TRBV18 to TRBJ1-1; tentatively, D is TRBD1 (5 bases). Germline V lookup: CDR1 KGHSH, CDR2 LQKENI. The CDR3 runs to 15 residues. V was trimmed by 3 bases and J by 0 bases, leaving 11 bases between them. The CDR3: CASSPRTSMNTEAFF. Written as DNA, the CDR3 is TGTGCCAGCTCACCGAGGACATCCATGAACACTGAAGCTTTCTTT.

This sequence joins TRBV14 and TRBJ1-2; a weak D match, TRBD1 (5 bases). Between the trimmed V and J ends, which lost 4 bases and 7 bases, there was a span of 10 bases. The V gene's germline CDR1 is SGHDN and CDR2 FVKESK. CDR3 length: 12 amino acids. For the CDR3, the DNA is TGTGCCAGCAGCCTGGGAAGGGGTGGCTACACCTTC. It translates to CASSLGRGGYTF.

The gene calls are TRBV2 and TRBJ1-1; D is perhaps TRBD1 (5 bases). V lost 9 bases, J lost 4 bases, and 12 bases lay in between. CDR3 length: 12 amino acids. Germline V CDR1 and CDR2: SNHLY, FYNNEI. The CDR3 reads CASDTGGTEAFF. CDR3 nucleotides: TGTGCCAGTGACACAGGCGGCACTGAAGCTTTCTTT.

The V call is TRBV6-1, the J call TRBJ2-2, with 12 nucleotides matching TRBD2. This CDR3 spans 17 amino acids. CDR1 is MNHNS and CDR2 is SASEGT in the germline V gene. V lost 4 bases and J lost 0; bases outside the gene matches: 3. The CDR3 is CASSGLAGATNTGELFF. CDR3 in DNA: TGTGCCAGCAGTGGACTAGCGGGGGCAACGAACACCGGGGAGCTGTTTTTT.

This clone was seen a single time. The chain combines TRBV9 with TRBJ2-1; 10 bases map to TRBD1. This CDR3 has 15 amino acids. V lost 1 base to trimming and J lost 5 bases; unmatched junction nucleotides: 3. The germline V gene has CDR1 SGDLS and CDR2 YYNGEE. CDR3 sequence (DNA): TGTGCCAGCAGCGTAAGGGGGACAGGGGACAATGAGCAGTTCTTC. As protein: CASSVRGTGDNEQFF.

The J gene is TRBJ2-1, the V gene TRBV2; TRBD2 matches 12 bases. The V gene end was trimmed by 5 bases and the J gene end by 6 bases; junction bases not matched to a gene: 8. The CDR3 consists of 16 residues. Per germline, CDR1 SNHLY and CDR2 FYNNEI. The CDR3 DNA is TGTGCCAGCAGTTACGTACGGACTAGCGGGATCAATGAGCAGTTCTTC. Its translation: CASSYVRTSGINEQFF.

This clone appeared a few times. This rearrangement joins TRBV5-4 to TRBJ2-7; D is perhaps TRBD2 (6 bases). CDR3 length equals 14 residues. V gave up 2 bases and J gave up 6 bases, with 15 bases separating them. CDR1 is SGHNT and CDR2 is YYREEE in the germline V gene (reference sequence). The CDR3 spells CASSFYGGTPEQYF. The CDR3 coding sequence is TGTGCCAGCAGCTTCTACGGCGGGACTCCCGAGCAGTACTTC.

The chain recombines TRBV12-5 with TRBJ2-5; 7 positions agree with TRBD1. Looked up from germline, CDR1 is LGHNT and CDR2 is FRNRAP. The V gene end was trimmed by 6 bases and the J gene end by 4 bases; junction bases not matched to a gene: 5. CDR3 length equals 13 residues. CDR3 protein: CASGNGQVETQYF. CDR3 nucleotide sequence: TGTGCTAGTGGGAACGGACAGGTAGAGACCCAGTACTTC.

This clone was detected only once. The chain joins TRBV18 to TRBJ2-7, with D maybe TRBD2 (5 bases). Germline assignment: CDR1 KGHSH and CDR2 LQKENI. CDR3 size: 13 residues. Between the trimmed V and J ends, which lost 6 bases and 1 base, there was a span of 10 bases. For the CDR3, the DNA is TGTGCCAGCTCCCCTAGCCATTCCTACGAGCAGTACTTC. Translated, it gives CASSPSHSYEQYF.

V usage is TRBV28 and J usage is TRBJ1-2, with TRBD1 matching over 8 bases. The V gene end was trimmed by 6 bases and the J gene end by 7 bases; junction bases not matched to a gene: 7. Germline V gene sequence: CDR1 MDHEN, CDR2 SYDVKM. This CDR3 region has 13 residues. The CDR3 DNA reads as TGTGCCAGCAGCGGACAGGGAGAAGTTGGCTACACCTTC. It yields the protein CASSGQGEVGYTF.

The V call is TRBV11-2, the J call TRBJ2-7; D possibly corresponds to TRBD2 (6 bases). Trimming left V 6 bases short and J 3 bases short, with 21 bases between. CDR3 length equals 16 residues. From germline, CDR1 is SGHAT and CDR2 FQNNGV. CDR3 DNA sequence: TGTGCCAGCAGGACTAATACCGGGACTCAACGCTACGAGCAGTACTTC. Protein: CASRTNTGTQRYEQYF. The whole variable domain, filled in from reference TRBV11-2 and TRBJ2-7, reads EAGVAQSPRYKIIEKRQSVAFWCNPISGHATLYWYQQILGQGPKLLIQFQNNGVVDDSQLPKDRFSAERLKGVDSTLKIQPAKLEDSAVYLCASRTNTGTQRYEQYFGPGTRLTVT.

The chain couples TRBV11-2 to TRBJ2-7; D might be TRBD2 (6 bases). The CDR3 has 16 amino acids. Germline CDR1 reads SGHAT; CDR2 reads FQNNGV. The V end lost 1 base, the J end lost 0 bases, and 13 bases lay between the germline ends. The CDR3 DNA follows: TGTGCCAGCAGCTTAGTAATTGCGCGGGGCTCCTACGAGCAGTACTTC. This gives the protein CASSLVIARGSYEQYF.

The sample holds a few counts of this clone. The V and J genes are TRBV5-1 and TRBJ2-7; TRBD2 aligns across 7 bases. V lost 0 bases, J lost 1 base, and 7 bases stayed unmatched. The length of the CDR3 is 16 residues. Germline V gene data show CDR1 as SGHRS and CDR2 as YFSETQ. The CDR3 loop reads CASSLAPSGDSYEQYF. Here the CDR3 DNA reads TGCGCCAGCAGCTTGGCCCCTAGCGGAGATTCCTACGAGCAGTACTTC. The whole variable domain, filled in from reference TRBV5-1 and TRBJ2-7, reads KAGVTQTPRYLIKTRGQQVTLSCSPISGHRSVSWYQQTPGQGLQFLFEYFSETQRNKGNFPGRFSGRQFSNSRSEMNVSTLELGDSALYLCASSLAPSGDSYEQYFGPGTRLTVT.